One sample yielded the 9 T cell receptor beta chains listed below, sequenced in a study of T cell responses to AZD1222 COVID-19 vaccine. Using immunoSEQ multiplex PCR, the repertoire was profiled, and TCRdb retains in-frame clones only, with some absent. The table lists approximately 76,000 clones, 65% to 85% of them singletons. Specimen: peripheral blood, collected on day 0 of AZD1222 vaccination. Receptors originate from an adult in good health.

This clone was detected once. J is TRBJ2-3 and V is TRBV11-2, with 9 bases aligning to TRBD2. Per the germline V gene, CDR1 is SGHAT and CDR2 is FQNNGV. J was trimmed by 4 bases and V by 1 base; bases with no gene match: 0. The CDR3 sequence is 14 residues long. The CDR3, as DNA: TGTGCCAGCAGCTTAGGACTAGCGGCAGATACGCAGTATTTT. Translation gives CASSLGLAADTQYF. Full variable domain (rest looked up from reference TRBV11-2 and TRBJ2-3): EAGVAQSPRYKIIEKRQSVAFWCNPISGHATLYWYQQILGQGPKLLIQFQNNGVVDDSQLPKDRFSAERLKGVDSTLKIQPAKLEDSAVYLCASSLGLAADTQYFGPGTRLTVL.

V usage is TRBV5-4 and J usage is TRBJ1-1; tentative D call: TRBD1 (5 bases). The CDR3 extends over 14 amino acids. The ends were cut back, 4 bases at V and 4 bases at J, with 14 bases in the middle. Germline CDR1 reads SGHNT; CDR2 reads YYREEE (reference sequence). The CDR3 loop is CASSRDGIGTEAFF. Here the CDR3 DNA reads TGTGCCAGCAGCAGGGACGGTATTGGCACTGAAGCTTTCTTT.

This rearrangement joins TRBV7-8 to TRBJ1-2; 7 bases fit TRBD1. CDR3 length: 12 residues. V lost 5 bases to trimming and J lost 8 bases; unmatched junction nucleotides: 5. Germline V gene lookup returns CDR1 SGHVS and CDR2 FQNEAQ. The CDR3 bases are TGTGCCAGCAGCCACGGGACAGAGGGCTACACCTTC. This codes for CASSHGTEGYTF.

The chain recombines TRBV3-1 (or the pseudogene TRBV3-2) with TRBJ2-1; TRBD2 matches 9 bases. V lost 3 bases and J lost 2; bases outside the gene matches: 5. The CDR3 extends over 16 amino acids. Germline V CDR1 and CDR2: LGHDT, YNNKEL (reference sequence). The CDR3, as DNA: TGTGCCAGCAGCCAGGATAGCGGGAGTCCCTACAATGAGCAGTTCTTC. Translation: CASSQDSGSPYNEQFF.

The V and J genes are TRBV2 and TRBJ2-7, with a weak D call TRBD1 (5 bases). Trimming left V 1 base short and J 6 bases short, with 13 bases between. Germline lookup yields CDR1 SNHLY and CDR2 FYNNEI. CDR3 size: 14 residues. The CDR3 region has the DNA TGTGCCAGCAGTGAAGGCCCAGGGCTGGTCGAGCAGTACTTC. Translation gives CASSEGPGLVEQYF.

The chain has TRBV5-1 and TRBJ1-2; D is perhaps TRBD1 (6 bases). Germline CDR1 is SGHRS and CDR2 is YFSETQ. The V gene lost 0 bases and the J gene lost 4 bases, with 13 bases spanning the gap. This CDR3 is built from 15 residues. For the CDR3, the DNA is TGCGCCAGCAGCTTGGGGCCCGAGGGGGGCTATGGCTACACCTTC. This encodes CASSLGPEGGYGYTF.

The chain links TRBV3-1 (or the pseudogene TRBV3-2) to TRBJ1-1, with 7 bases matching TRBD1. The CDR3 consists of 16 residues. Germline CDR1 and CDR2: LGHDT and YNNKEL (reference sequence). The V segment lost 1 base and the J segment 1 base; nucleotides outside the gene matches: 6. The CDR3 DNA sequence: TGTGCCAGCAGCCAAGCCGGACAGGTTCGGAACACTGAAGCTTTCTTT. This sequence encodes CASSQAGQVRNTEAFF.

This CDR3 is CATSRDMSSTSEQFF. The CDR3 coding sequence is TGTGCCACCAGCAGAGATATGTCGTCCACTAGCGAGCAGTTCTTC. The chain links TRBV15 to TRBJ2-1; possibly TRBD2 for D (6 bases). The CDR3 is 15 residues long. Trimming took 0 bases from V and 10 from J, leaving 16 bases between them. CDR1 and CDR2 from the germline V gene are LNHNV and YYDKDF (reference sequence).

This sequence joins TRBV4-3 and TRBJ2-1; TRBD2 is a possible D gene (6 bases). The germline CDR1 and CDR2 sequences are LGHNA and YSLEER. The CDR3 runs to 13 residues. V shed 4 bases and J shed 6 bases, with 10 bases lying between them. This CDR3 reads CASSPGTGNEQFF. The CDR3 region has the DNA TGCGCCAGCAGCCCAGGGACTGGCAATGAGCAGTTCTTC.